This TCR beta chain was recorded in a study of cytotoxic CD8 clonotypes in ibrutinib-treated CLL listed by TCRdb under 2021. At the level of the whole study: The cohort included roughly 15 treatment-naive and about a dozen relapsed/refractory patients; roughly 17 were IGHV unmutated. Patients were still on ibrutinib when every remission and progressive disease sample was collected. Cryopreserved peripheral blood mononuclear cells were obtained before treatment, at response, and at either sustained remission or disease progression. On average, each sample yielded around 270,000 productive templates and around 98,000 productive rearrangements. The response samples were drawn at a median of roughly eleven months into treatment, with a range of about 6 to 40 months. Responses were partial in roughly 25 patients and complete in 2; after median around 68 months follow-up, some 14 stayed in remission and about 12 progressed. Longitudinal samples were available for about 30% of the roughly 86 trial participants. Study-wide conclusions, independent of this receptor: Clonality rose at ibrutinib response, remained stable during sustained remission, and dropped back toward baseline at progression. At baseline, clonality was higher than in age-matched healthy donors and showed a strong correlation with circulating CD8+ T-cell counts. Public clonotypes were rare and either shrank or stayed stable during treatment, and the rise in clonality at ibrutinib response reflected expansion of private clonotypes. Sustained-remission and progressing patients did not have matched sampling times, and lymph node repertoires were not examined.

The CDR3 spans 16 residues, from the cysteine through the phenylalanine. The DNA shown is the 48-base CDR3, in frame from base 1. The V and J ends are trimmed by 0 bases and 9 bases, leaving 15 bases between them. CDR1 is given as SNHLY and CDR2 as FYNNEI, both from the germline V gene. The time point label, read with the paper, signifies: around 2 years on ibrutinib. Roughly 1.8 micrograms of genomic DNA were extracted from cryopreserved PBMCs for TCR beta library preparation. High-throughput TCR beta sequencing was performed on longitudinal blood samples from CLL patients receiving ibrutinib monotherapy. The patients were enrolled in a single-center, open-label phase 2 trial of ibrutinib monotherapy. This clone has at least ten counts. No antigen is known for it. No base-level quality is on record; no much larger clone is a single base apart. A MiSeq instrument was used for deep resolution sequencing, which targeted depths ranging from 1 in 1 million up to 1 in 200,000 T cells, with coverage averaging 10x for each clonotype. The immunoSEQ hsTCRB Kit was used to generate TCR beta libraries. From the authors' description of their analysis: Data were analyzed with ImmunoSEQ Data Assistant and ImmunoSEQ Analyzer, with V, D and J genes assigned per IMGT definitions. Clonality was computed as one minus normalized Shannon entropy of productive rearrangement frequencies, ranging from 0 to 1. Only overrepresented clonotypes making up at least 0.05% of the repertoire of each patient were included in the public clonotype analysis. Some 14 age-matched healthy donor repertoires from immuneACCESS served as clonality controls. TCRdb provides this immuneACCESS table in a form limited to in-frame rearrangements. Some clones are lacking; in checked studies, under half of them reflect an unresolved V gene, and why the rest are absent is not known. D and trimming were read from the DNA, whereas the V and J calls and clone size are those reported in that table. The sample table records roughly 180,000 clones; approximately 80% of these occur just once. The ten most abundant clones make up 3.5% to 5.5% of the sample.

The sequencing here drew on PBMCs, taken after 24 months of ibrutinib treatment. The clonotype was recovered from a human donor with chronic lymphocytic leukemia. This chain joins TRBV2 to TRBJ1-6; TRBD1 is perhaps the D gene, given 6 matching bases. The CDR3 in this case is CASSEATGGFGSPLHF. The DNA sequence reads TGTGCCAGCAGTGAAGCGACGGGGGGCTTCGGTTCACCCCTCCACTTT.